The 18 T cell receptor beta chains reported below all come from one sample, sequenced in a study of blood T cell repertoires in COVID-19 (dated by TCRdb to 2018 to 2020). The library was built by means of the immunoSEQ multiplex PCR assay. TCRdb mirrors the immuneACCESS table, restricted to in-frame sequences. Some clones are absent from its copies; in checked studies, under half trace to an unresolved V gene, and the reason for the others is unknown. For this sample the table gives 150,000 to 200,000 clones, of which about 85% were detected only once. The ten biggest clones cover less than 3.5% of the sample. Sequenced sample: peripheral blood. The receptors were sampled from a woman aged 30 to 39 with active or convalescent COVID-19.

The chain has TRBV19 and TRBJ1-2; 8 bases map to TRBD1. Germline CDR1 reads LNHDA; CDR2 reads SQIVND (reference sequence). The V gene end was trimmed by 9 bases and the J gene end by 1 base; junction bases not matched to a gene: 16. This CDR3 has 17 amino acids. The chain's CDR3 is CASRGLRHQGDNYGYTF. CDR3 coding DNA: TGTGCCAGCAGGGGGCTGCGCCATCAGGGGGATAACTATGGCTACACCTTC. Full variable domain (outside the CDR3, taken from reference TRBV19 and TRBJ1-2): DGGITQSPKYLFRKEGQNVTLSCEQNLNHDAMYWYRQDPGQGLRLIYYSQIVNDFQKGDIAEGYSVSREKKESFPLTVTSAQKNPTAFYLCASRGLRHQGDNYGYTFGSGTRLTVV.

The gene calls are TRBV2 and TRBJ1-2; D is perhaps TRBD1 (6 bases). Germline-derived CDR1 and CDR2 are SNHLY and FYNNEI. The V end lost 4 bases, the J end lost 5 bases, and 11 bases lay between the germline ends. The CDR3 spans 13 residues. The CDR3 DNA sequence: TGTGCCAGCAGTGCCGACAGGAATTATGGCTACACCTTC. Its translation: CASSADRNYGYTF.

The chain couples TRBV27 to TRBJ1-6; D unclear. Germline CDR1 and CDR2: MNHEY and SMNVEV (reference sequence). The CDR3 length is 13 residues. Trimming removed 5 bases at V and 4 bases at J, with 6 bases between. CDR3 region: CASSQWYNSPLHF. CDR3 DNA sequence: TGTGCCAGCAGTCAGTGGTATAATTCACCCCTCCACTTT.

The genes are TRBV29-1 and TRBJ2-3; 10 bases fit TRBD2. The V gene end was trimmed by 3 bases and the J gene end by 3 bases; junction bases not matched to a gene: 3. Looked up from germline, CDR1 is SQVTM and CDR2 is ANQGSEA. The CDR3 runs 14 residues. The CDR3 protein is CSVDPSGSTDTQYF. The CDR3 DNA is TGCAGCGTTGACCCTAGCGGGAGTACAGATACGCAGTATTTT.

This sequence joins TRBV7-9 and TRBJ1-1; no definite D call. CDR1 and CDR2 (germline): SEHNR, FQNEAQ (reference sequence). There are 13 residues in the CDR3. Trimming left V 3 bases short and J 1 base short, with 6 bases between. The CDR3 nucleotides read TGTGCCAGCAGCTTGCAGGAGAACACTGAAGCTTTCTTT. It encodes CASSLQENTEAFF.

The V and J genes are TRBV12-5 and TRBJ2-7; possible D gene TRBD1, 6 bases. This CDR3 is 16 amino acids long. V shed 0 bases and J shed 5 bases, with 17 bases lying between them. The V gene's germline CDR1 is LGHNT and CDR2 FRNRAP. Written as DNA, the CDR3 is TGTGCTAGTGGTTTGGTATCCGGACGGCAGGGGCACGAGCAGTACTTC. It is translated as CASGLVSGRQGHEQYF.

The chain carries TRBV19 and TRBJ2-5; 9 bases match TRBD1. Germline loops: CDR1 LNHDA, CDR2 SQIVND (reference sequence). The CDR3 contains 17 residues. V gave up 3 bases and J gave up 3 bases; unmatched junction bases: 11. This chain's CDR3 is CASSMGTGPRPKETQYF. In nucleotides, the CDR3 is TGTGCCAGTAGTATGGGGACAGGGCCCCGTCCTAAAGAGACCCAGTACTTC. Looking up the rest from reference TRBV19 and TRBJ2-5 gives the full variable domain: DGGITQSPKYLFRKEGQNVTLSCEQNLNHDAMYWYRQDPGQGLRLIYYSQIVNDFQKGDIAEGYSVSREKKESFPLTVTSAQKNPTAFYLCASSMGTGPRPKETQYFGPGTRLLVL.

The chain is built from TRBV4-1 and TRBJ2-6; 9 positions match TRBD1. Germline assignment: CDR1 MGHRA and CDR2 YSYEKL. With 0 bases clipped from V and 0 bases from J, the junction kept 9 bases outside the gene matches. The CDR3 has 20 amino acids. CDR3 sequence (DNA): TGCGCCAGCAGCCAAGAGCGACAGGGGGGATTTCCCTCTGGGGCCAACGTCCTGACTTTC. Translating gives CASSQERQGGFPSGANVLTF.

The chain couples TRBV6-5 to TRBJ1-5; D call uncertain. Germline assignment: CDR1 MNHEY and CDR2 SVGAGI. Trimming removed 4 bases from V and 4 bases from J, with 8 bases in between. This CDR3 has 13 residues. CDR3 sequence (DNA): TGTGCCAGCAGTTTGGCGGGAAATCAGCCCCAGCATTTT. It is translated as CASSLAGNQPQHF.

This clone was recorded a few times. CDR3 loop: CASSPRQGGNTEAFF. CDR3 nucleotides: TGTGCCAGCTCACCCAGACAGGGGGGGAACACTGAAGCTTTCTTT. The chain is built from TRBV18 and TRBJ1-1; TRBD1 matches 9 bases. The CDR3 loop spans 15 amino acids. The germline gives CDR1 KGHSH, CDR2 LQKENI. After removal of 3 bases from V and 1 base from J, the junction contained 3 bases not matched to a gene.

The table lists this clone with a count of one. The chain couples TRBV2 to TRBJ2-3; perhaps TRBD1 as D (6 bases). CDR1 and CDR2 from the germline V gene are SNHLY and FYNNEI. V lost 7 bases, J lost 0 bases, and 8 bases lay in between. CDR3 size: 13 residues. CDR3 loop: CASTGVSTDTQYF. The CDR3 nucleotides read TGTGCCAGCACAGGGGTTAGCACAGATACGCAGTATTTT.

The CDR3 loop reads CASSRQSSPLHF. The CDR3 DNA reads TGTGCCAGCAGCCGACAGAGCTCACCCCTCCACTTT. The V gene is TRBV12-3 or TRBV12-4, the J gene TRBJ1-6, with D possibly TRBD1 on 5 matching bases. The V end lost 6 bases, the J end lost 10 bases, and 10 bases lay between the germline ends. The CDR3 spans 12 residues.

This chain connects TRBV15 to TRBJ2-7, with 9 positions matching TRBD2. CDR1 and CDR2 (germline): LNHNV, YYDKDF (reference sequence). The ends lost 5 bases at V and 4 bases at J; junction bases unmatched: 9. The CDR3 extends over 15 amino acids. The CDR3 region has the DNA TGTGCCACCAGCGCGCGACTAGCGGCAATTTACGAGCAGTACTTC. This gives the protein CATSARLAAIYEQYF.

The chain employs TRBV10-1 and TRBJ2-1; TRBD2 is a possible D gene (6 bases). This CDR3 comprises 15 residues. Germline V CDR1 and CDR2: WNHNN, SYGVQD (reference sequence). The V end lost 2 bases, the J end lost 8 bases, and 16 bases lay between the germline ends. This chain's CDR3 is CASSETSPPRDEQFF. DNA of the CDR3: TGCGCCAGCAGTGAGACTAGCCCACCACGGGATGAGCAGTTCTTC.

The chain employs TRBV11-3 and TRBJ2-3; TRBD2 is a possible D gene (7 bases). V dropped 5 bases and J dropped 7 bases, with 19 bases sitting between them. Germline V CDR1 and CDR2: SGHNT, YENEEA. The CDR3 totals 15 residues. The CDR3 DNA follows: TGTGCCAGCAGCCAAAGGGGCGGGGGCGCGCATACGCAGTATTTT. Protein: CASSQRGGGAHTQYF.

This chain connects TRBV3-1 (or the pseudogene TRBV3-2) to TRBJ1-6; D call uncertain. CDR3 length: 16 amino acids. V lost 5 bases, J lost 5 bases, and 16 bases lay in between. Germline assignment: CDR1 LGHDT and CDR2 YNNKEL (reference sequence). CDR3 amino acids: CASSTWYGGNNSPLHF. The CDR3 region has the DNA TGTGCCAGCAGCACCTGGTACGGAGGAAATAATTCACCCCTCCACTTT.

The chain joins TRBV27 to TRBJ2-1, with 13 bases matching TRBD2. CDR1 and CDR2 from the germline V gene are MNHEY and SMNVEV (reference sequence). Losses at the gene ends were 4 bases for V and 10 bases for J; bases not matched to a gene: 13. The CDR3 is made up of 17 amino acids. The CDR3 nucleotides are TGTGCCAGCAGTTCCCTTGGGACTAGCGGGATCCAGGGGGAGCAGTTCTTC. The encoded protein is CASSSLGTSGIQGEQFF.

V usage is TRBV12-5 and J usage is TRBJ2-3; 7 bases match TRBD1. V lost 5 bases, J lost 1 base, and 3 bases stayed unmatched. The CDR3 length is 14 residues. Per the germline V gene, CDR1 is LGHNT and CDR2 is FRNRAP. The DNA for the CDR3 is TGTGCTAGTGGTGAGGGGGCCGGCACAGATACGCAGTATTTT. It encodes CASGEGAGTDTQYF.